One and the same sample provided the 11 T cell receptor beta chains below, sequenced in a study of blood T cell repertoires in COVID-19. TCRdb's table, derived via immunoSEQ multiplex PCR, lists solely in-frame clones and lacks some. The sample contains roughly 330,000 clones, 65% to 90% of which appear only once. The sample consisted of PBMCs or T cells enriched from blood (not recorded which). The receptors originated from a woman between 18 and 29 years old who had recovered from COVID-19.

This clone appeared once. V and J are TRBV9 and TRBJ2-1; the match to TRBD2 covers 7 bases. Germline trimming cut 0 bases from V and 1 base from J; bases unmatched to any gene: 10. Per germline, CDR1 SGDLS and CDR2 YYNGEE. This CDR3 contains 18 residues. The CDR3 loop reads CASSVGSAGDDSYNEQFF. As DNA, the CDR3 is TGTGCCAGCAGCGTAGGTAGTGCGGGGGACGATTCCTACAATGAGCAGTTCTTC.

The chain combines TRBV5-1 with TRBJ2-7; 13 positions agree with TRBD2. The V gene's germline CDR1 is SGHRS and CDR2 YFSETQ. The CDR3 runs 17 residues. After removal of 2 bases from V and 6 bases from J, the junction contained 11 bases not matched to a gene. CDR3 in DNA: TGCGCCAGCAGCTTATCTGTGTGGACTAGCGGGAGCCCCGAGCAGTACTTC. Translation gives CASSLSVWTSGSPEQYF.

The rearrangement joins TRBV6-1 to TRBJ2-1, with D possibly being TRBD1 (5 bases). This CDR3 is built from 16 residues. CDR1 and CDR2 from the germline V gene are MNHNS and SASEGT. With 0 bases removed from V and 1 base from J, the gap between germline ends came to 10 bases. CDR3: CASSEAPGPSYNEQFF. The CDR3 DNA follows: TGTGCCAGCAGTGAAGCCCCAGGGCCATCCTACAATGAGCAGTTCTTC.

CDR3 amino acids: CASSLWGTGRSSSPLHF. Written as DNA, the CDR3 is TGTGCCAGCAGTTTATGGGGGACAGGGAGGAGTAGTTCACCCCTCCACTTT. The chain uses TRBV28 and TRBJ1-6; 9 positions match TRBD1. Trimming removed 0 bases from V and 9 bases from J; junction bases left unmatched: 9. The V gene's germline CDR1 is MDHEN and CDR2 SYDVKM. There are 17 residues in the CDR3.

The genes are TRBV18 and TRBJ2-7; 9 bases are a match to TRBD1. The CDR3 contains 15 residues. Germline V gene lookup returns CDR1 KGHSH and CDR2 LQKENI. Unmatched junction bases numbered 10, after V lost 5 bases and J lost 5 bases. CDR3 protein: CASSASGTGLDEQYF. The CDR3 DNA reads TGTGCCAGCTCAGCCTCCGGGACAGGGTTAGACGAGCAGTACTTC.

The genes are TRBV4-1 and TRBJ1-1, with a weak D call TRBD1 (5 bases). This CDR3 contains 17 residues. Germline loops: CDR1 MGHRA, CDR2 YSYEKL. V was cut by 0 bases and J by 0 bases, with 14 bases left in between. CDR3: CASSQELGTFMNTEAFF. The CDR3 bases are TGCGCCAGCAGCCAAGAGTTGGGGACTTTCATGAACACTGAAGCTTTCTTT.

DNA of the CDR3: TGTGCCAGCAGCCCTTGGACAGGGGATACCAATCAGCCCCAGCATTTT. Its translation: CASSPWTGDTNQPQHF. V gene TRBV5-6 combines with J gene TRBJ1-5; 9 bases map to TRBD1. Germline CDR1 SGHDT, CDR2 YYEEEE. After removal of 4 bases from V and 3 bases from J, the junction contained 8 bases not matched to a gene. This CDR3 has 16 residues.

The genes are TRBV30 and TRBJ1-1; D gene unclear. V dropped 1 base and J dropped 1 base, with 7 bases sitting between them. CDR1 is GTSNPN and CDR2 is SVGIG in the germline V gene (reference sequence). The CDR3 runs to 13 residues. The chain's CDR3 is CAWSDWQNTEAFF. In nucleotides, the CDR3 is TGTGCCTGGAGTGATTGGCAGAACACTGAAGCTTTCTTT.

The chain links TRBV15 to TRBJ1-2; 7 bases are a match to TRBD1. Germline V gives CDR1 LNHNV, CDR2 YYDKDF (reference sequence). Trimming cost V 1 base and J 8 bases; bases outside gene matches: 4. There are 13 residues in the CDR3. DNA for the CDR3: TGTGCCACCAGCAGAGGCTGGACAGGCGGCTACACCTTC. Protein: CATSRGWTGGYTF.

The gene calls are TRBV5-1 and TRBJ1-1, with 7 bases lining up with TRBD1. The J segment lost 3 bases and the V segment lost 4 bases, leaving 6 bases of the junction unmatched. Per germline, CDR1 SGHRS and CDR2 YFSETQ. This CDR3 spans 14 amino acids. Written as DNA, the CDR3 is TGCGCCAGCAGCAGCACAGGGGTGGACACTGAAGCTTTCTTT. It yields the protein CASSSTGVDTEAFF.

The chain is built from TRBV5-1 and TRBJ2-2; TRBD2 matches 16 bases. The CDR3 is 17 amino acids. With 4 bases clipped from V and 4 bases from J, the junction kept 4 bases outside the gene matches. CDR1 is SGHRS and CDR2 is YFSETQ in the germline V gene. The CDR3 here is CASSVGTSGGATGELFF. The DNA of the CDR3 is TGCGCCAGCAGCGTCGGGACTAGCGGGGGGGCCACCGGGGAGCTGTTTTTT.